Each of the 29 T cell receptor beta chains below was sequenced from the same sample in a study of CD8+CD57+ T cells in acquired aplastic anemia (dated by TCRdb to 2016 to 2019). Flow cytometry had shown CD8+CD57+ cell expansion in the patients selected for sequencing. The data were produced on an Illumina HiSeq 2000. Genomic DNA was used as template for profiling of TCR beta VDJ combinations and CDR3 sequences. Starting from the raw public reads, TCRdb applied fastp trimming at Q25, assembled clones with MiXCR and retained in-frame beta chains. Rows merge per CDR3 protein into single entries with the most common DNA and genes. The sample profile shows about 190,000 distinct CDR3 sequences; around 47% of them were found once. The top ten hold around 9.7% of the sample. Sample: sorted CD4+, CD8+, or CD8+CD57+ T cells (not recorded which) from PBMCs. The receptors derive from a human donor with aplastic anemia.

This clonotype was recorded many times. V is TRBV6-1 and J is TRBJ2-7; TRBD1 matches at 11 bases. With V trimmed by 4 bases and J by 3 bases, 5 bases remained unmatched. The CDR3 length is 15 residues. Looked up from germline, CDR1 is MNHNS and CDR2 is SASEGT. The CDR3 nucleotides read TGTGCCAGCAGTGCACGGGACAGGGGGGGCTACGAGCAGTACTTC. Encoded protein: CASSARDRGGYEQYF.

This clonotype was seen a few times. The J gene is TRBJ2-1, the V gene TRBV6-2 or TRBV6-3, with unresolved D. V was shortened by 2 bases and J by 7 bases, with 9 bases between the two germline ends. CDR3 length: 13 residues. CDR1 is MNHEY, CDR2 SVGEGT, per germline. CDR3: CASSYGLGNEQFF. The CDR3 DNA sequence: TGTGCCAGCAGTTACGGATTAGGAAATGAGCAGTTCTTC.

The gene calls are TRBV4-2 and TRBJ2-7; D perhaps matches TRBD1 (6 bases). Trimming took off 1 base at V and 0 bases at J, with 10 bases between the two ends. This CDR3 region has 15 residues. Germline CDR1 is LGHNA and CDR2 is YNFKEQ. CDR3 in DNA: TGTGCCAGCAGCCAAGCCGGGACAAGCTCCTACGAGCAGTACTTC. It yields the protein CASSQAGTSSYEQYF.

Of note for this clonotype: Just one base apart from a much larger clone, this may be a read error. This chain uses TRBV5-1 with TRBJ2-7; TRBD1 might be the D (7 bases). The germline V gene has CDR1 SGHRS and CDR2 YFSETQ. V was shortened by 10 bases and J by 5 bases, with 25 bases between the two germline ends. CDR3 size: 15 residues. The CDR3 is CAGAPRRGHSDEQYF. The CDR3 bases are TGCGCCGGCGCACCCAGGAGGGGGCATTCGGACGAGCAGTACTTC.

This clonotype was observed many times. The chain recombines TRBV6-5 with TRBJ1-2; TRBD1 matches at 8 bases. J gave up 2 bases and V 4 bases, and 9 bases lay outside the gene matches. The CDR3 has 16 residues. Germline assignment: CDR1 MNHEY and CDR2 SVGAGI. CDR3 in amino acids: CASSLHLGQGNYGYTF. DNA of the CDR3: TGTGCCAGCAGTTTGCACCTCGGACAGGGCAACTATGGCTACACCTTC.

As for this clonotype: A read error is possible here, since a much larger clone lies one base away. This sequence joins TRBV7-2 and TRBJ2-1, with TRBD1 matching over 7 bases. The V gene's germline CDR1 is SGHTA and CDR2 FQGNSA. The CDR3 has 15 residues. CDR3 in DNA: TGTGCCAGCAGCCCCCTGGGGACAGAGAACAATGAGCAGTCCTTC. Its translation: CASSPLGTENNEQSF.

The chain joins TRBV10-3 to TRBJ2-5; no clear D. In germline, CDR1 is ENHRY, CDR2 SYGVKD. V dropped 2 bases and J dropped 5 bases, with 15 bases sitting between them. The CDR3 extends over 15 amino acids. The CDR3 sequence: CAISESRAGLETQYF. CDR3 nucleotides: TGTGCCATCAGTGAGAGCCGGGCCGGGCTGGAGACCCAGTACTTC.

At least ten counts were recorded for this clonotype. V is TRBV5-1 and J is TRBJ1-2; D gene ambiguous. Between the trimmed V and J ends, which lost 0 bases and 5 bases, there was a span of 14 bases. Germline V gene sequence: CDR1 SGHRS, CDR2 YFSETQ. This CDR3 is built from 15 residues. CDR3 DNA sequence: TGCGCCAGCAGCTTGGGGCGGTCCTCTGGGTATGGCTACACCTTC. This encodes CASSLGRSSGYGYTF.

The chain uses TRBV24-1 and TRBJ2-7; 16 bases agree with TRBD2. Germline lookup yields CDR1 KGHDR and CDR2 SFDVKD. CDR3 length: 14 residues. The V segment lost 9 bases and the J segment 4 bases; nucleotides outside the gene matches: 2. The CDR3 DNA reads as TGTGCCACCTCGGGACTAGCGGGGGGGTACGAGCAGTACTTC. Translation: CATSGLAGGYEQYF.

The chain employs TRBV10-3 and TRBJ1-1, with TRBD1 identical over 8 bases. Germline values: CDR1 ENHRY, CDR2 SYGVKD. There are 11 residues in the CDR3. J was trimmed by 8 bases and V by 5 bases; bases with no gene match: 1. The CDR3 here is CAISRDREAFF. The CDR3 nucleotides read TGTGCCATCAGTCGGGACAGGGAAGCTTTCTTT.

The V and J genes are TRBV15 and TRBJ1-1; maybe TRBD1 (5 bases). V lost 5 bases and J 6 bases, leaving 19 bases between the germline ends. Germline lookup yields CDR1 LNHNV and CDR2 YYDKDF (reference sequence). The CDR3 contains 15 residues. CDR3 in amino acids: CATSGHLRVGAEAFF. The CDR3 DNA sequence: TGTGCCACCAGCGGGCATCTCAGGGTGGGCGCTGAAGCTTTCTTT.

This clonotype was found many times. The chain recombines TRBV19 with TRBJ1-1, with TRBD1 as a possible D gene (6 bases). In germline, CDR1 is LNHDA, CDR2 SQIVND (reference sequence). Trimming cost V 7 bases and J 5 bases, with 20 bases left between them. The CDR3 sequence is 15 residues long. The CDR3 coding sequence is TGTGCCAGTAATCGCAGGGGCGCGGGTTGGACTGAAGCTTTCTTT. As protein: CASNRRGAGWTEAFF.

This sequence joins TRBV12-3 or TRBV12-4 and TRBJ2-2, with 8 nucleotides matching TRBD2. V lost 7 bases and J lost 3; bases outside the gene matches: 4. The CDR3 loop spans 14 amino acids. The CDR3 nucleotides read TGTGCCAGCACCACTAGCGGATACACCGGGGAGCTGTTTTTT. Translating it yields CASTTSGYTGELFF.

The chain is built from TRBV2 and TRBJ1-4, with D tentatively TRBD1 (5 bases). Trimming removed 6 bases at V and 8 bases at J, with 13 bases between. Germline CDR1 SNHLY, CDR2 FYNNEI. This CDR3 is 13 amino acids long. The CDR3 spells CASSAREGEKLFF. In DNA form, the CDR3 reads TGTGCCAGCAGCGCCAGGGAAGGAGAAAAACTGTTTTTT.

V gene TRBV24-1 combines with J gene TRBJ1-1; D is uncertain. V lost 9 bases and J 12 bases, leaving 13 bases between the germline ends. This CDR3 contains 10 residues. Germline-derived CDR1 and CDR2 are KGHDR and SFDVKD. CDR3 region: CATDAAGTFF. In nucleotides, the CDR3 is TGTGCCACCGACGCCGCCGGGACTTTCTTT.

This clonotype came up many times. This chain connects TRBV7-2 to TRBJ1-2; 7 bases fit TRBD1. Per germline, CDR1 SGHTA and CDR2 FQGNSA. This CDR3 comprises 13 residues. The V segment lost 0 bases and the J segment 8 bases; nucleotides outside the gene matches: 3. CDR3 amino acids: CASSLAEQGGYTF. CDR3 nucleotides: TGTGCCAGCAGCTTAGCCGAACAGGGGGGCTACACCTTC. The full variable domain, completed using reference TRBV7-2 and TRBJ1-2, is GAGVSQSPSNKVTEKGKDVELRCDPISGHTALYWYRQSLGQGLEFLIYFQGNSAPDKSGLPSDRFSAERTGGSVSTLTIQRTQQEDSAVYLCASSLAEQGGYTFGSGTRLTVV.

The rearrangement links TRBV10-3 to TRBJ1-6; D is possibly TRBD1 (5 bases). V was cut by 1 base and J by 9 bases, with 10 bases left in between. The CDR3 is 14 amino acids. Germline CDR1 ENHRY, CDR2 SYGVKD. CDR3 protein: CAISELRGGSPLHF. The DNA of the CDR3 is TGTGCCATCAGTGAGTTAAGGGGCGGTTCACCCCTCCACTTT.

This clonotype was counted many times. The chain couples TRBV5-4 to TRBJ2-5, with 16 bases matching TRBD2. From germline, CDR1 is SGHNT and CDR2 YYREEE (reference sequence). There are 15 residues in the CDR3. J gave up 2 bases and V 9 bases, and 4 bases lay outside the gene matches. The chain's CDR3 is CATGTSGRVQETQYF. The CDR3 DNA reads TGTGCCACAGGGACTAGCGGGAGGGTACAAGAGACCCAGTACTTC.

V and J are TRBV20-1 and TRBJ2-7; unclear D gene. Trimming removed 5 bases from V and 6 bases from J, with 20 bases in between. This CDR3 is 14 amino acids long. Germline assignment: CDR1 DFQATT and CDR2 SNEGSKA (reference sequence). The CDR3 reads CSAPHSAVACEQYF. As DNA, the CDR3 is TGCAGTGCTCCCCACTCGGCCGTAGCCTGCGAGCAGTACTTC.

V and J are TRBV20-1 and TRBJ1-6, with 7 nucleotides matching TRBD1. Germline CDR1 and CDR2: DFQATT and SNEGSKA (reference sequence). The CDR3 covers 16 residues. V shed 0 bases and J 6 bases; nucleotides not matched to a gene: 8. CDR3 residues: CSARDWAGGRNSPLHF. The CDR3 DNA is TGCAGTGCTAGAGACTGGGCAGGGGGTCGTAATTCACCCCTCCACTTT.

The sample holds a few counts of this clonotype. The chain has TRBV20-1 and TRBJ1-6; weak D call: TRBD1 (5 bases). CDR3 size: 15 residues. Trimming pared 3 bases from V and 0 bases from J, leaving 9 bases between. CDR1 is DFQATT and CDR2 is SNEGSKA in the germline V gene (reference sequence). Here the CDR3 DNA reads TGCAGTGCTAGGCGACAGAGCTCCTATAATTCACCCCTCCACTTT. Translated: CSARRQSSYNSPLHF.

This clonotype was counted a single time. The chain couples TRBV6-5 to TRBJ1-4; D is perhaps TRBD1 (6 bases). The germline gives CDR1 MNHEY, CDR2 SVGAGI. The CDR3 is made up of 16 amino acids. Trimming stripped 4 bases from V and 7 bases from J, with 19 bases between. Written as DNA, the CDR3 is TGTGCCAGCAGTTTACTTCCTCGGGGGGCGGGTGAAAAACTGTTTTTT. The encoded protein is CASSLLPRGAGEKLFF.

This clonotype was counted ten times or more. The genes are TRBV15 and TRBJ1-1, with 8 positions matching TRBD1. The CDR3 is made up of 14 amino acids. With 4 bases clipped from V and 5 bases from J, the junction kept 6 bases outside the gene matches. Germline V CDR1 and CDR2: LNHNV, YYDKDF (reference sequence). The CDR3 DNA follows: TGTGCCACCAGCAACGGACAGGGCTTAACTGAAGCTTTCTTT. It encodes CATSNGQGLTEAFF.

J is TRBJ2-7 and V is TRBV2; the D is unclear. Trimming shortened V by 4 bases and J by 7 bases, and 8 bases separated the two germline ends. Germline V gives CDR1 SNHLY, CDR2 FYNNEI. There are 11 residues in the CDR3. CDR3 nucleotides: TGTGCCAGCAGTGTTGTGGGGGAGCAGTACTTC. Encoded protein: CASSVVGEQYF.

This clonotype was seen a few times. V is TRBV10-2 and J is TRBJ1-5; D is ambiguous. The CDR3 is 14 residues long. Germline CDR1 WSHSY, CDR2 SAAADI. Trimming removed 2 bases at V and 1 base at J, with 6 bases between. The CDR3 region is CASSETSSNQPQHF. The DNA of the CDR3 is TGCGCCAGCAGTGAGACAAGCAGCAATCAGCCCCAGCATTTT.

The chain combines TRBV20-1 with TRBJ2-7, with 10 bases identical to TRBD2. The CDR3 is 16 amino acids. Trimming took 3 bases from V and 4 from J; bases not matched to a gene: 12. Germline V gene data show CDR1 as DFQATT and CDR2 as SNEGSKA (reference sequence). The CDR3: CSASLILAGSRYEQYF. CDR3 DNA: TGCAGTGCTAGCCTCATACTAGCGGGGAGCCGATACGAGCAGTACTTC.

This clonotype was counted at least ten times. This chain uses TRBV20-1 with TRBJ2-1; no definite D call. The germline CDR1 and CDR2 sequences are DFQATT and SNEGSKA (reference sequence). Trimming took 2 bases from V and 0 from J, leaving 14 bases between them. The CDR3 loop spans 16 amino acids. The CDR3 bases are TGCAGTGCTAGAAGTCTTGTTCCTAGCTCCTACAATGAGCAGTTCTTC. Residues: CSARSLVPSSYNEQFF.

This clonotype was seen a few times. The chain carries TRBV2 and TRBJ2-7; 10 nucleotides align to TRBD1. The V gene end was trimmed by 4 bases and the J gene end by 6 bases; junction bases not matched to a gene: 6. Germline CDR1 is SNHLY and CDR2 is FYNNEI. This CDR3 is 14 amino acids long. CDR3 sequence: CASSGLTGGGEQYF. The CDR3 DNA reads as TGTGCCAGCAGTGGGCTGACAGGGGGCGGCGAGCAGTACTTC.

This clonotype was counted only a few times. One end of the junction varies from germline; a read error may be responsible. The chain uses TRBV24-1 and TRBJ2-3; unclear D gene. The CDR3 sequence is 13 residues long. Germline loops: CDR1 KGHDR, CDR2 SFDVKD. CDR3 DNA sequence: TGCGCCACCAGTGGCTATGACGGGGATACGCAGTATTTT. As protein: CATSGYDGDTQYF.